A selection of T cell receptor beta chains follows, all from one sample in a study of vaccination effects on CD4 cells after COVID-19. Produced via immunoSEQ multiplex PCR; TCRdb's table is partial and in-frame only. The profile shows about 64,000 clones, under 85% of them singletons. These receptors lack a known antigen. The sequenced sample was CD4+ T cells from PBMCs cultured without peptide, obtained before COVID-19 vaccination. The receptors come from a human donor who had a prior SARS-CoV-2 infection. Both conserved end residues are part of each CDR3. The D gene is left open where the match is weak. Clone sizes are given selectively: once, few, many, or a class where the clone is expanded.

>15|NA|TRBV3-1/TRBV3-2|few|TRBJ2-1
CASSLATIRGGEQFF
TGTGCCAGCAGCCTCGCGACCATCCGGGGTGGTGAGCAGTTCTTC
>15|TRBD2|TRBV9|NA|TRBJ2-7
CASSVEGTSAYEQYF
TGTGCCAGCAGCGTAGAAGGGACTAGCGCCTACGAGCAGTACTTC
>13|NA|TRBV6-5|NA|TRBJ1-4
CASSRGLNEKLFF
TGTGCCAGCAGTCGGGGCCTTAATGAAAAACTGTTTTTT
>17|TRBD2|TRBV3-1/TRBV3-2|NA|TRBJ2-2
CASSQEHTGGGTGELFF
TGTGCCAGCAGCCAAGAACATACGGGAGGAGGCACCGGGGAGCTGTTTTTT
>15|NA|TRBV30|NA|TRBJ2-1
CAWSRDTSAYNEQFF
TGTGCCTGGAGTCGGGACACCAGCGCCTACAATGAGCAGTTCTTC
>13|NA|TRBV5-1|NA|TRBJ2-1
CASSLARGGEQFF
TGCGCCAGCAGCTTGGCCAGGGGGGGTGAGCAGTTCTTC
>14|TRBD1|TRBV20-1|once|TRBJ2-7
CSASRTGYGYEQYF
TGCAGTGCTAGTAGGACAGGGTACGGGTACGAGCAGTACTTC
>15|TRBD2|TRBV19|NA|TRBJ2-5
CASSTLTSGGETQYF
TGTGCCAGTAGTACCTTGACTAGCGGGGGGGAGACCCAGTACTTC
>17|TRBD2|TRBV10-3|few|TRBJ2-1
CAISAGTSGGTYNEQFF
TGTGCCATCAGCGCAGGGACTAGCGGGGGGACCTACAATGAGCAGTTCTTC
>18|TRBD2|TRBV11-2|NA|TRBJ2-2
CASSRGTSAGGRSGELFF
TGTGCCAGCAGCCGCGGGACTAGCGCGGGGGGGCGTAGCGGGGAGCTGTTTTTT
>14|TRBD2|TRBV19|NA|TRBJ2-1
CASSRRGAYNEQFF
TGTGCCAGTAGTAGGCGGGGGGCCTACAATGAGCAGTTCTTC
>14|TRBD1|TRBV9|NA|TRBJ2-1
CASSGQGSYNEQFF
TGTGCCAGCAGCGGACAGGGCTCCTACAATGAGCAGTTCTTC
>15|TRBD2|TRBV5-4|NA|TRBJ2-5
CASSLLAGGQETQYF
TGTGCCAGCAGCCTACTAGCGGGGGGCCAAGAGACCCAGTACTTC
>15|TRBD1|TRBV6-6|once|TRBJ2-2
CASSGPGQGAGELFF
TGTGCCAGCAGTGGCCCGGGACAGGGGGCCGGGGAGCTGTTTTTT
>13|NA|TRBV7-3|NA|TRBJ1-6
CASSLTGDSPLHF
TGTGCCAGCAGCTTAACGGGTGATTCACCCCTCCACTTT
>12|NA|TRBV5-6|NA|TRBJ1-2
CASSLGELGYTF
TGTGCCAGCAGCTTGGGGGAATTGGGCTACACCTTC